Given below is one TCR beta chain in context. Antigen: not known. This specimen comes from a study of OX40 agonist ivuxolimab in advanced cancers. Overall study context: Partial responses, seen in three patients, involved one hepatocellular carcinoma and two cutaneous melanomas.

Data came from immunoSEQ multiplex PCR; TCRdb stores just in-frame clones and leaves some out. Here the sample spans tens of thousands of clones, 92% being singletons. Germline-derived CDR1 and CDR2 are SGHRS and YFSETQ. With 0 bases removed from V and 0 bases from J, the gap between germline ends came to 12 bases. This CDR3 region has 17 residues. Study results and limitations: The study found that CD8+ T cells averaged more expanded clones than CD4+.

This receptor was obtained from an adult with an advanced solid tumor such as melanoma, head and neck, liver or kidney cancer. This sequence joins TRBV5-1 and TRBJ1-4, with TRBD1 as a possible D gene (6 bases). The sample here was CD4+ or CD8+ T cells sorted from blood, taken in a trial of the OX40 agonist ivuxolimab. The CDR3 DNA follows: TGCGCCAGCAGCTTGGACCCAGGGGCTGCAACTAATGAAAAACTGTTTTTT. Its protein product is CASSLDPGAATNEKLFF.